The source of this T cell receptor (beta chain) is a study of blood T cell repertoires in COVID-19. Study as a whole: The origin of the acute and convalescent COVID-19 samples was the United States, Italy and Spain. Sources were T cells, B-cell-depleted T cells, or PBMCs; the material itself was cDNA or gDNA.

Residents of about two dozen US areas, aged about 18 to 95 years, made up the participants. V gave up 5 bases and J gave up 1 base; unmatched junction bases: 5. The germline V gene encodes CDR1 MNHEY and CDR2 SVGAGI. The CDR3 is 14 amino acids. Produced via immunoSEQ multiplex PCR; TCRdb's table is partial and in-frame only. This sample carries roughly 400,000 clones, approximately 88% of them seen once, and the ten largest clones take around 2.1%. The V gene is TRBV6-5, the J gene TRBJ2-7; 7 nucleotides agree with TRBD1. Source material: PBMCs or T cells enriched from blood (not recorded which). The sequence was collected from a woman aged 40 to 50 with acute COVID-19. The CDR3 DNA is TGTGCCAGCAGTCTAGACAGGGTGTCCTACGAGCAGTACTTC. This sequence encodes CASSLDRVSYEQYF.